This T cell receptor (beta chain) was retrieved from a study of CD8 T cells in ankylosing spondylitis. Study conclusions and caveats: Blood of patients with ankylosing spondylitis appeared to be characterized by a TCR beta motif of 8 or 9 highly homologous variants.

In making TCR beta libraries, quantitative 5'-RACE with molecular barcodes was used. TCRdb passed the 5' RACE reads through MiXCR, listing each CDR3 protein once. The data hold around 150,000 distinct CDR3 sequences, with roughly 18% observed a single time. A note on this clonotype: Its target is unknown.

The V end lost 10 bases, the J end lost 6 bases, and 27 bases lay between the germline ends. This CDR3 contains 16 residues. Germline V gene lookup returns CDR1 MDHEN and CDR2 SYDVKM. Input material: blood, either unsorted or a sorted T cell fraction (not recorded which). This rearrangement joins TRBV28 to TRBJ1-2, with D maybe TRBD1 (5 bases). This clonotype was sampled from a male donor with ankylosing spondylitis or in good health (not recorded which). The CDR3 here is CATQGRAITDLNGYTF. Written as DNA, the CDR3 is TGTGCCACCCAGGGACGGGCGATAACGGACCTTAATGGCTACACCTTC.